This is a list of T cell receptor beta chains from one sample in a study of CD8 T cells in ankylosing spondylitis. TCRdb re-analysed the 5' RACE reads in MiXCR, keeping a single row per CDR3 protein. The table records fewer than 400,000 distinct CDR3 sequences, 20% to 25% of them present only once. Sequenced input: blood, either unsorted or a sorted T cell fraction (not recorded which). These receptors came from a male donor with ankylosing spondylitis. Each CDR3 is given with its conserved first and last residue. The D gene is left open where the match is weak. Clone size, where shown, is once, few, many, or a class for clones that have expanded.

d_gene,j_gene,abundance,v_gene,len,CDR3nt,CDR3aa
TRBD1,TRBJ1-6,few,TRBV12-3/TRBV12-4,14,TGTGCCAGCAGTTCGACAGGGGGACGGTCACCCCTCCACTTT,CASSSTGGRSPLHF
NA,TRBJ1-1,NA,TRBV12-5,15,TGTGCTAGTGGTTTGGCACCCAGGGGTAACACTGAAGCTTTCTTT,CASGLAPRGNTEAFF
NA,TRBJ2-3,NA,TRBV28,14,TGTGCCAGCAGTTTCCCGGACAGCACAGATACGCAGTATTTT,CASSFPDSTDTQYF
NA,TRBJ2-7,few,TRBV4-1,15,TGCGCCAGCAGCCAAAGGGAAACAGGCGCCTACGAGCAGTACTTC,CASSQRETGAYEQYF
TRBD1,TRBJ2-7,few,TRBV6-2/TRBV6-3,14,TGTGCCAGCAGAACCGGGACAGGGCTCCACGAGCAGTACTTC,CASRTGTGLHEQYF
NA,TRBJ1-4,few,TRBV10-3,17,TGTGCCATCAGTGAGTCGACGGGGAGCCAAGGGAGTGAAAAACTGTTTTTT,CAISESTGSQGSEKLFF
NA,TRBJ1-5,NA,TRBV6-1,15,TGTGCCAGCAGTGAAGTGGGTAGGGGCAGCCAGCCCCAGCATTTT,CASSEVGRGSQPQHF
TRBD2,TRBJ2-7,NA,TRBV18,16,TGTGCCAGCTCACCACCCAGCGGGACTAGCGGGATGGGACAGTACTTC,CASSPPSGTSGMGQYF
NA,TRBJ2-1,few,TRBV5-1,15,TGCGCCAGCAGCTTGGTTTTACGTGCCTACAATGAGCAGTTCTTC,CASSLVLRAYNEQFF
TRBD2,TRBJ2-3,NA,TRBV7-3,18,TGTGCCAGCAGCGACCGGAGGACTAGCGGTGGAGAGTCAGATACGCAGTATTTT,CASSDRRTSGGESDTQYF
NA,TRBJ1-1,NA,TRBV19,13,TGTGCCAGTAGTATCAGGGCCCGCACTGAAGCTTTCTTT,CASSIRARTEAFF
TRBD2,TRBJ2-2,few,TRBV2,16,TGTGCCAGCAGCCCCGGGACTAGCGGGAGGTTCGGGGAGCTGTTTTTT,CASSPGTSGRFGELFF
TRBD2,TRBJ2-1,many,TRBV7-2,17,TGTGCCAGCAGCTTGCAAGCGGGAGGGCCCCCCTACAATGAGCAGTTCTTC,CASSLQAGGPPYNEQFF
TRBD2,TRBJ2-1,few,TRBV3-1,12,TGTGCCAGCAGCTCGCGACTAGCTGTTTCGGTCTTC,CASSSRLAVSVF
TRBD2,TRBJ2-7,many,TRBV29-1,13,TGCAGCGTTGAGGGGCGGGGGAACTACGAGCAGTACTTC,CSVEGRGNYEQYF
TRBD1,TRBJ2-3,few,TRBV12-3/TRBV12-4,15,TGTGCCAGCAGTCCCAGACAGGGGAGCACAGATACGCAGTATTTT,CASSPRQGSTDTQYF
TRBD2,TRBJ2-1,NA,TRBV9,16,TGTGCCAGCAGCGTAGGTGGCGGGAGACTCAACAATGAGCAGTTCTTC,CASSVGGGRLNNEQFF
NA,TRBJ2-3,few,TRBV7-2,13,TGTGCCAGCACACCTCCACGCACAGATACGCAGTATTTT,CASTPPRTDTQYF
TRBD2,TRBJ2-1,NA,TRBV3-1,17,TGTGCCAGCAGCCAAGTACGGCTAGCGGGAATAGAGAATGAGCAGTTCTTC,CASSQVRLAGIENEQFF
NA,TRBJ1-1,many,TRBV29-1,11,TGCAGCGTTGGGGGGGAGACTGAAGCTTTCTTT,CSVGGETEAFF
NA,TRBJ2-3,few,TRBV25-1,13,TGTGCCAGCAGTGAATTGGGGACAGATACGCAGTATTTT,CASSELGTDTQYF
TRBD2,TRBJ2-5,NA,TRBV29-1,14,TGCAGCGTCCGGACTAGCGGGAGCCTCGGGACCCAGTACTTC,CSVRTSGSLGTQYF
NA,TRBJ2-2,NA,TRBV25-1,14,TGTGCCAGCCGCCGGGCAGGGACCACCGGGGAGCTGTTTTTT,CASRRAGTTGELFF
TRBD1,TRBJ2-5,NA,TRBV20-1,14,TGCAGTGCTAGTTCCGACGGCAGGGGGGAGACCCAGTACTTC,CSASSDGRGETQYF
NA,TRBJ2-5,NA,TRBV12-3/TRBV12-4,12,TGTGCCAGCAGTTTGAAGCGGGAGACCCAGTACTTC,CASSLKRETQYF
NA,TRBJ2-3,few,TRBV28,13,TGTGCCAGCAGTTTTGGAGGTCCGGATACGCAGTATTTT,CASSFGGPDTQYF
TRBD2,TRBJ2-1,NA,TRBV7-6,17,TGTGCCAGCAGCTTAGCTTTTGGACTAGCGGGAGCTGGTGAGCAGTTCTTC,CASSLAFGLAGAGEQFF
NA,TRBJ1-1,few,TRBV19,15,TGTGCCAGTAGTACTCGACAGGCAGCAAACACTGAAGCTTTCTTT,CASSTRQAANTEAFF
NA,TRBJ1-2,few,TRBV12-3/TRBV12-4,14,TGTGCCAGCAGTTCAGATACGACCTCAAGGGGCTACACCTTC,CASSSDTTSRGYTF
NA,TRBJ1-3,NA,TRBV12-3/TRBV12-4,14,TGTGCCAGCAGTCCTCGACGGGGGCAAAACACCATATATTTT,CASSPRRGQNTIYF
TRBD1,TRBJ2-7,few,TRBV20-1,15,TGCAGTGCTAGAGTCGAGACAGGGGGCGCGGACGAGCAGTACTTC,CSARVETGGADEQYF